The 14 T cell receptor beta chains below were found in one sample sequenced in a study of shared clonotypes between healthy human individuals. Clones were read by immunoSEQ multiplex PCR, and TCRdb kept only the in-frame ones, dropping some. The profile shows more than 1,200,000 clones, roughly 98.5% of them singletons. The material sequenced was naive CD4+ T cells sorted from blood. The subset here: CD45RA+ positively selected. The receptors stem from a man in his thirties or forties in good health.

The genes are TRBV6-6 and TRBJ2-6; 7 bases align to TRBD1. The CDR3 covers 16 residues. The J segment lost 0 bases and the V segment lost 7 bases, leaving 6 bases of the junction unmatched. CDR1 MNHNY and CDR2 SVGAGI come from the germline V gene (reference sequence). The CDR3 spells CASTGTASSGANVLTF. The CDR3 DNA sequence: TGTGCCAGCACCGGGACAGCGAGCTCTGGGGCCAACGTCCTGACTTTC.

The V gene is TRBV28, the J gene TRBJ1-2; D is ambiguous. The germline gives CDR1 MDHEN, CDR2 SYDVKM. The V and J ends lost 4 bases and 6 bases respectively, with 15 bases between them. The CDR3 length is 14 residues. CDR3 in amino acids: CASSWVVPGDGYTF. The CDR3 DNA is TGTGCCAGCAGTTGGGTGGTGCCAGGAGATGGCTACACCTTC.

The V and J genes are TRBV9 and TRBJ2-3, with D possibly matching TRBD1 (6 bases). The CDR3 has 13 residues. In germline, CDR1 is SGDLS, CDR2 YYNGEE. The V gene lost 3 bases and the J gene lost 4 bases, with 9 bases spanning the gap. The CDR3 DNA reads as TGTGCCAGCAGCGACCCAGGGGCAGATACGCAGTATTTT. Amino acids: CASSDPGADTQYF.

The chain links TRBV5-1 to TRBJ2-1, with a possible D match to TRBD1 (5 bases). Germline CDR1 and CDR2: SGHRS and YFSETQ. Between the trimmed V and J ends, which lost 3 bases and 6 bases, there was a span of 22 bases. The CDR3 consists of 17 residues. In nucleotides, the CDR3 is TGCGCCAGCAGCTCAATAGACAGCACTAATGGTGGCAATGAGCAGTTCTTC. Translation gives CASSSIDSTNGGNEQFF.

This clone appeared once. V and J are TRBV7-3 and TRBJ2-1; D ambiguous. CDR3 length: 13 residues. V lost 3 bases to trimming and J lost 7 bases, with 10 bases between them. Germline V CDR1 and CDR2: SGHTA, FQGTGA. The DNA of the CDR3 is TGTGCCAGCAGCTTGTCCCCCCCGAATGAGCAGTTCTTC. Residues: CASSLSPPNEQFF.

The table lists this clone with a count of one. The rearrangement joins TRBV6-5 to TRBJ1-1, with D unclear. CDR3 size: 16 residues. Trimming removed 0 bases at V and 1 base at J, with 12 bases between. CDR1 is MNHEY, CDR2 SVGAGI, per germline. This CDR3 reads CASSYSSLVANTEAFF. The CDR3 DNA sequence: TGTGCCAGCAGTTACTCGAGTCTGGTAGCGAACACTGAAGCTTTCTTT.

In the case of this clone: Compared with germline, one end of the junction differs, possibly owing to a read error. The chain links TRBV2 to TRBJ2-7; D may be TRBD1 (5 bases). This CDR3 is 13 amino acids long. Germline CDR1 and CDR2: SNHLY and FYNNEI. The CDR3 DNA is TGTGCCAGCAGCGACGAAACCAGACAGCCGCCGAACTTC. Translation: CASSDETRQPPNF.

The genes are TRBV28 and TRBJ1-5; D gene uncertain. Germline CDR1 and CDR2: MDHEN and SYDVKM. The ends were cut back, 5 bases at V and 9 bases at J, with 17 bases in the middle. CDR3 length: 14 residues. CDR3 in DNA: TGTGCCAGCAGTGCCGGCGCCACGGGTCGGCCCCAGCATTTT. Its translation is CASSAGATGRPQHF.

The rearrangement links TRBV6-5 to TRBJ1-1; D remains unclear. Trimming cost V 8 bases and J 1 base, with 8 bases left between them. Per the germline V gene, CDR1 is MNHEY and CDR2 is SVGAGI. There are 12 residues in the CDR3. CDR3 loop: CASGLGNTEAFF. The CDR3 region has the DNA TGTGCCAGCGGCCTCGGGAACACTGAAGCTTTCTTT.

This clone appeared a single time. The J gene is TRBJ2-1, the V gene TRBV7-8, with D perhaps TRBD2 (6 bases). V gave up 4 bases and J gave up 2 bases, with 9 bases separating them. Looked up from germline, CDR1 is SGHVS and CDR2 is FQNEAQ. CDR3 length: 14 amino acids. In DNA, the CDR3 is TGTGCCAGCAGCTGGAGGGCACCCTACAATGAGCAGTTCTTC. Amino acid sequence: CASSWRAPYNEQFF.

On this clone itself: Other DNA sequences in this specimen translate into the identical CDR3. The CDR3 region is CSARARAEQYF. The CDR3 DNA reads TGCAGTGCCCGAGCGAGAGCCGAGCAGTACTTC. The J gene is TRBJ2-7, the V gene TRBV20-1; D unclear. Trimming pared 6 bases from V and 6 bases from J, leaving 12 bases between. The CDR3 runs to 11 residues. Germline CDR1 is DFQATT and CDR2 is SNEGSKA (reference sequence).

The chain combines TRBV9 with TRBJ2-3; D remains ambiguous. Trimming took 0 bases from V and 7 from J, leaving 15 bases between them. CDR3 size: 15 residues. In germline, CDR1 is SGDLS, CDR2 YYNGEE. The CDR3 DNA reads as TGTGCCAGCAGCGTAGCCACCGACTCCCCGCATACGCAGTATTTT. Translation gives CASSVATDSPHTQYF.

The chain links TRBV11-2 to TRBJ2-3; 8 bases are a match to TRBD1. The CDR3 sequence is 17 residues long. V lost 5 bases to trimming and J lost 2 bases; unmatched junction nucleotides: 12. Germline values: CDR1 SGHAT, CDR2 FQNNGV. CDR3 loop: CASSPGKGQGSTDTQYF. CDR3 nucleotides: TGTGCCAGCAGCCCTGGGAAAGGACAGGGCTCCACAGATACGCAGTATTTT.

This chain connects TRBV9 to TRBJ2-3; 12 bases line up with TRBD2. This CDR3 contains 16 residues. V was pared by 3 bases and J by 6 bases, with 8 bases of the junction left unmatched. CDR1 is SGDLS, CDR2 YYNGEE, per germline. The CDR3 DNA reads TGTGCCAGCAGCGGGGGCCTAGCGGGAGGGAGTGATACGCAGTATTTT. Translating it yields CASSGGLAGGSDTQYF.